A selection of T cell receptor beta chains follows, all from one sample in a study of tumor T cells in aggressive B-cell lymphoma. The repertoire was sequenced with immunoSEQ multiplex PCR; TCRdb's copy has only in-frame clones and lacks some. The data hold 400 to 500 clones, with roughly 94% observed a single time. Source material: tumor tissue. All receptors derive from an adult with diffuse large B cell lymphoma. Each CDR3 is given with its conserved first and last residue. The order of the fields is CDR3 DNA, CDR3 protein, D gene, V gene, J gene. D genes are given only for firm matches.

TGTGCCAGCAGTTCATGGACAGGGGGCACTGAAGCTTTCTTT,CASSSWTGGTEAFF,TRBD1,TRBV6-6,TRBJ1-1
TGTGCCAGCAGCCCAACCAGACAGTTGAGCACAGATACGCAGTATTTT,CASSPTRQLSTDTQYF,.,TRBV7-9,TRBJ2-3
TGTGCCAGCATCCTTGGGACAGCTAATTCACCCCTCCACTTT,CASILGTANSPLHF,TRBD1,TRBV2,TRBJ1-6